This entry lists 11 T cell receptor beta chains sequenced from one sample in a study of blood T cell repertoires in COVID-19. Assay used: immunoSEQ multiplex PCR; TCRdb lists only in-frame clones, some missing. The profile shows 350,000 to 450,000 clones, about 90% of them singletons. Sequenced material: peripheral blood. All receptors come from a middle-aged man with acute or convalescent COVID-19.

This chain joins TRBV12-2 and TRBJ2-2; the D call of TRBD2 is as the table states it, not checked on the DNA. TRBV12-2 is reported as a pseudogene. CDR3 size: 18 residues. CDR3 loop: CASRLIGLAGPNTGELFF. The DNA of the CDR3 is TGTGCAAGTCGCCTAATAGGACTAGCGGGACCGAACACCGGGGAGCTGTTTTTT.

The sample holds one count of this clone. The J gene is TRBJ1-1, the V gene TRBV4-1, with 8 bases fitting TRBD1. CDR3 length equals 14 residues. Trimming took 2 bases from V and 6 from J; bases not matched to a gene: 5. The germline V gene encodes CDR1 MGHRA and CDR2 YSYEKL. Written as DNA, the CDR3 is TGCGCCAGCAGCCAACCCGGACAGGGCTCTGAAGCTTTCTTT. Translation: CASSQPGQGSEAFF.

This clone was picked up one time. The gene calls are TRBV14 and TRBJ2-7, with TRBD1 matching 9 bases. Germline V CDR1 and CDR2: SGHDN, FVKESK. This CDR3 comprises 15 residues. J lost 5 bases, V lost 4 bases, and 9 bases had no gene match. The CDR3 bases are TGTGCCAGCAGCCGTACGGACAGGGGATTCCACGAGCAGTACTTC. Amino acids: CASSRTDRGFHEQYF.

The genes are TRBV7-6 and TRBJ1-5, with no clear D. CDR1 SGHVS and CDR2 FNYEAQ come from the germline V gene. CDR3 length: 13 amino acids. Trimming pared 5 bases from V and 6 bases from J, leaving 11 bases between. The CDR3 nucleotides are TGTGCCAGCAGCCCCTCGCATAGTCAGCCCCAGCATTTT. Translating gives CASSPSHSQPQHF.

This clone was picked up one time. J is TRBJ1-1 and V is TRBV7-3; D gene uncertain. CDR3 length: 13 residues. Germline loops: CDR1 SGHTA, CDR2 FQGTGA. Between the trimmed V and J ends, which lost 4 bases and 3 bases, there was a span of 9 bases. In DNA form, the CDR3 reads TGTGCCAGCAGCTCCGGGGTGGACACTGAAGCTTTCTTT. This codes for CASSSGVDTEAFF.

The rearrangement joins TRBV28 to TRBJ2-7; 7 bases are shared with TRBD1. Germline trimming cut 5 bases from V and 2 bases from J; bases unmatched to any gene: 9. This CDR3 contains 15 residues. Germline CDR1 MDHEN, CDR2 SYDVKM. The CDR3 reads CASSPATGTPYEQYF. The CDR3 DNA sequence: TGTGCCAGCAGTCCCGCGACAGGGACGCCCTACGAGCAGTACTTC.

This clone was recorded only once. The V gene is TRBV5-5, the J gene TRBJ1-3; 8 bases line up with TRBD1. J was trimmed by 2 bases and V by 1 base; bases with no gene match: 8. CDR3 size: 17 residues. Germline loops: CDR1 SGHKS, CDR2 YYEKEE (reference sequence). The CDR3 coding sequence is TGTGCCAGCAGCTTGATGGGTCAGGGGGCTGCTGGAAACACCATATATTTT. This codes for CASSLMGQGAAGNTIYF.

The J gene is TRBJ2-1, the V gene TRBV9, with 7 bases that match TRBD2. V dropped 2 bases and J dropped 4; count of bases not matched to a gene: 9. This CDR3 is 16 amino acids long. Germline CDR1 reads SGDLS; CDR2 reads YYNGEE. In nucleotides, the CDR3 is TGTGCCAGCAGCGTTCTCAGCGGGGTAAAGTACAATGAGCAGTTCTTC. It codes for CASSVLSGVKYNEQFF.

J is TRBJ1-5 and V is TRBV19; possible D gene TRBD1, 5 bases. The CDR3 consists of 16 residues. Trimming left V 4 bases short and J 3 bases short, with 16 bases between. The V gene's germline CDR1 is LNHDA and CDR2 SQIVND (reference sequence). This CDR3 is CASSKGLSTSNQPQHF. CDR3 in DNA: TGTGCCAGTAGTAAGGGGCTGTCAACCTCCAATCAGCCCCAGCATTTT.

This chain connects TRBV5-1 to TRBJ1-1, with TRBD1 identical over 9 bases. CDR3 length equals 15 residues. CDR1 and CDR2 from the germline V gene are SGHRS and YFSETQ. V was clipped by 2 bases and J by 5 bases; unmatched bases: 7. In nucleotides, the CDR3 is TGCGCCAGCAGCTTAACCGGGACAGGGAATACTGAAGCTTTCTTT. This encodes CASSLTGTGNTEAFF. Using reference TRBV5-1 and TRBJ1-1 for the parts outside the CDR3, the full variable domain is KAGVTQTPRYLIKTRGQQVTLSCSPISGHRSVSWYQQTPGQGLQFLFEYFSETQRNKGNFPGRFSGRQFSNSRSEMNVSTLELGDSALYLCASSLTGTGNTEAFFGQGTRLTVV.

As to this clone: The sample carries other DNA sequences with the same CDR3. The CDR3 is CASRSGGGYTF. In DNA form, the CDR3 reads TGTGCCAGCAGATCAGGGGGCGGCTACACCTTC. The chain links TRBV28 to TRBJ1-2; the match to TRBD1 covers 8 bases. This CDR3 contains 11 residues. The germline gives CDR1 MDHEN, CDR2 SYDVKM. V was pared by 6 bases and J by 8 bases, with 2 bases of the junction left unmatched.